This T cell receptor beta chain came from a study of radiation and T cells in renal cell carcinoma. The overall study: Nephrectomy followed 15 Gy stereotactic body radiation by 4 weeks. Study-level results: From baseline, blood top tumor clonotypes peaked at 2 weeks post-radiation.

The time point here: baseline pretreatment blood. The sample's treatment: 15 Gy SBRT to primary tumor, nephrectomy 4 weeks later. This renal cell carcinoma was of the clear cell type. Sequencing used immunoSEQ multiplex PCR; TCRdb keeps in-frame clones, though not all of them. The repertoire holds about 95,000 clones, with about 86% as singletons. In the case of this clone: The target antigen is unknown.

Trimming stripped 5 bases from V and 1 base from J, with 12 bases between. Germline assignment: CDR1 MNHNS and CDR2 SASEGT. The CDR3 loop spans 15 amino acids. The chain uses TRBV6-1 and TRBJ2-4, with D possibly TRBD2 on 6 matching bases. This specimen consisted of blood, obtained from a patient whose treatment included radiotherapy and nephrectomy. This TCR derives from a man over 45 with renal cell carcinoma. The CDR3 nucleotides read TGTGCCAGCAGTCTGGGGGGACGCGCCAAAAACATTCAGTACTTC. It yields the protein CASSLGGRAKNIQYF.